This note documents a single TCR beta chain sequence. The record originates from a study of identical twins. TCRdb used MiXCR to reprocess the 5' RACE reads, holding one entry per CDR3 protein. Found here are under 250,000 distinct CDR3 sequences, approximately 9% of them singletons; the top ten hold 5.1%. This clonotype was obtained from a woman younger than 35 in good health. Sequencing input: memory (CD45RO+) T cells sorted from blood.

The CDR3 sequence is CSASPWDGTDTQYF. The CDR3 DNA reads as TGCAGTGCTAGTCCCTGGGATGGCACAGATACGCAGTATTTT. The chain joins TRBV20-1 to TRBJ2-3; D ambiguous. This CDR3 has 14 amino acids. Trimming left V 3 bases short and J 1 base short, with 11 bases between. CDR1 and CDR2 (germline): DFQATT, SNEGSKA (reference sequence).